This T cell receptor (beta chain) was found in a study of graft-versus-host responses after intestinal transplantation (dated by TCRdb to the early 2020s). General notes on the study: Recipients received multivisceral, liver-intestinal, or isolated intestinal transplants. A cohort of 24 intestinal transplant recipients, including one retransplant, was enrolled, and a few patients lacking pretransplant specimens were excluded. Anti-thymocyte globulin induction was given to all recipients, followed by maintenance tacrolimus and steroids for about 3 years. Bulk TCR-beta CDR3 sequencing was used to track graft-versus-host and host-versus-graft alloreactive T cell clones in the graft, circulation and bone marrow after intestinal transplantation. Rather than being sequenced by the commercial service, samples from a few later patients were sequenced in-house on an Illumina MiSeq and processed with MiXCR. Donor T cell macrochimerism was defined as a peak of at least 4% donor T cells among recipient peripheral blood mononuclear cells. To identify alloreactive clones, pre-transplant mixed lymphocyte reaction products were sequenced and then compared with unstimulated pre-transplant donor and recipient T cells. The investigation overall reported the following: High GvH to HvG T cell clonal ratios were observed in the allografts of patients with donor T cell macrochimerism. GvH clones were found in recipient bone marrow, and some of the GvH clones appeared earlier in ileal mucosa or blood, which is consistent with an intestinal mucosal origin. Early after transplant, peak levels of circulating GvH clones were associated with declines in HvG clones. The conclusions were limited by the relatively low number and heterogeneity of the intestinal transplant patients.

Compared with germline, V lacks 4 bases and J lacks 4 bases; bases without a gene match: 12. Inclusive of the bounding cysteine and phenylalanine, the CDR3 is 16 residues long. This entry keeps only the CDR3 DNA: 48 bases, framed from base 1. CDR1 LNHDA and CDR2 SQIVND are derived from the germline V gene (reference sequence). Libraries were prepared through the immunoSEQ multiplex PCR assay. For most patients, genomic DNA was isolated with the Qiagen DNeasy Blood and Tissue Kit and sent frozen to Adaptive Biotechnologies for TCR sequencing. For most patients, high-throughput TCR-beta CDR3 sequencing of genomic DNA was performed by Adaptive Biotechnologies. Per the source publication's procedure: Adaptive's ImmunoSEQ software was the source of the TCR sequencing data for roughly 19 patients, while a few other patients were processed with MiXCR and VDJtools. To correct CD4 versus CD8 sorting errors, sequences present in both subsets at a frequency ratio below 5:1 were removed. CDR3 nucleotide sequences shared between donor and recipient were removed because the origin of such sequences could not be assigned. At least 2-fold expansion over unstimulated cells and a minimum CFSE-low frequency of 0.002% (template counts) or 0.001% (read counts) were required for clones to be classified as alloreactive. Mappable clones were those detected in sequenced pre-transplant spleen, lymph node, or MLR CFSE-low populations of the donor or recipient. The cumulative frequency of alloreactive clones was calculated as a percentage of all sequences, weighted by copy number. TCRdb provides this immuneACCESS table in a form limited to in-frame rearrangements. Some clones are lacking; in checked studies, under half of them reflect an unresolved V gene, and why the rest are absent is not known. The V and J calls and clone size are taken from that table; D and trimming were inferred from the DNA. The sample includes 55,000 to 80,000 clones, with 85% to 95% observed a single time. The top ten hold about 1.8% of the sample.

What this sample's time point label stands for: cells obtained before transplantation from donor or recipient. CD3+CD4+ and CD3+CD8+ populations were FACS-sorted from unstimulated pre-transplant donor and recipient cells taken from spleen or lymph nodes. Comment on this clone: No cognate antigen has been identified for it. No much larger clonotype is one base removed from it; base qualities were not supplied.

The receptor was derived from a human donor who was the organ donor for an intestinal transplant. The rearrangement combines TRBV19 with TRBJ1-2, and 7 junction bases match TRBD1. The source was unstimulated CD8+ T cells sorted from spleen or lymph node cells, collected before transplant. The encoded CDR3 is CASSTHAGQNLYGYTF. Read as DNA, the sequence is TGTGCCAGTAGTACTCATGCGGGACAGAACCTCTATGGCTACACCTTC.